Presented here are 24 T cell receptor beta chains from one specimen sequenced in a study of cytomegalovirus exposure and HLA in healthy donors. Some clones are missing from TCRdb's copy, which holds only in-frame ones; the method was immunoSEQ multiplex PCR. The profile shows 130,000 or so clones, nearly 90% of them singletons. Input material: PBMCs. These receptors originate from a man under 40 in good health and CMV-seronegative.

The chain has TRBV2 and TRBJ2-2; TRBD1 matches at 11 bases. The V and J ends lost 6 bases and 3 bases, in that order; junction bases with no gene match: 9. The CDR3 is 17 residues long. CDR1 SNHLY and CDR2 FYNNEI come from the germline V gene. DNA for the CDR3: TGTGCCAGCAGCCAGGCCCCGGGACAGGGGGACACCGGGGAGCTGTTTTTT. Translation: CASSQAPGQGDTGELFF.

The rearrangement links TRBV6-1 to TRBJ1-2, with D possibly TRBD1 on 6 matching bases. This CDR3 has 16 amino acids. Trimming pared 2 bases from V and 8 bases from J, leaving 21 bases between. Germline-derived CDR1 and CDR2 are MNHNS and SASEGT. CDR3 sequence reads: CASSESRQEIPEGYTF. In DNA form, the CDR3 reads TGTGCCAGCAGTGAATCCCGACAGGAGATACCGGAGGGCTACACCTTC.

The chain links TRBV5-6 to TRBJ2-7, with D tentatively TRBD2 (7 bases). The CDR3 covers 15 residues. Per germline, CDR1 SGHDT and CDR2 YYEEEE. V was clipped by 1 base and J by 0 bases, with 11 bases between them. The CDR3 sequence is CASSLIGGPSYEQYF. CDR3 coding DNA: TGTGCCAGCAGCTTGATCGGGGGGCCCTCCTACGAGCAGTACTTC. Together with reference TRBV5-6 and TRBJ2-7, the CDR3 gives the full variable domain: DAGVTQSPTHLIKTRGQQVTLRCSPKSGHDTVSWYQQALGQGPQFIFQYYEEEERQRGNFPDRFSGHQFPNYSSELNVNALLLGDSALYLCASSLIGGPSYEQYFGPGTRLTVT.

The gene calls are TRBV6-5 and TRBJ1-5; possible D gene TRBD1, 5 bases. Germline assignment: CDR1 MNHEY and CDR2 SVGAGI. V lost 8 bases to trimming and J lost 0 bases, with 14 bases between them. The CDR3 covers 15 residues. Here the CDR3 reads CASGQGRGSNQPQHF. As DNA, the CDR3 is TGTGCCAGCGGGCAGGGAAGGGGTAGCAATCAGCCCCAGCATTTT.

V gene TRBV7-9 combines with J gene TRBJ2-1; possibly TRBD1 for D (7 bases). The CDR3 spans 12 residues. Deletions cut 4 bases from V and 9 bases from J, with 10 bases between. Looked up from germline, CDR1 is SEHNR and CDR2 is FQNEAQ (reference sequence). The CDR3 sequence is CASSWRGLEQFF. In DNA, the CDR3 is TGTGCCAGCAGCTGGAGGGGGCTTGAGCAGTTCTTC.

This chain joins TRBV10-2 and TRBJ2-4; D may be TRBD1 (5 bases). The V end lost 6 bases, the J end lost 5 bases, and 14 bases lay between the germline ends. The CDR3 contains 14 residues. CDR1 and CDR2 from the germline V gene are WSHSY and SAAADI. The CDR3 DNA reads TGCGCCAGCAGGTCAGGGTATGTCGAAAACATTCAGTACTTC. Translation: CASRSGYVENIQYF.

The chain is built from TRBV7-2 and TRBJ2-2, with TRBD2 identical over 8 bases. J lost 6 bases, V lost 2 bases, and 5 bases had no gene match. Germline V gene lookup returns CDR1 SGHTA and CDR2 FQGNSA. CDR3 length: 15 residues. CDR3 coding DNA: TGTGCCAGCAGCTTACGAGGGACTAGTCCCGGGGAGCTGTTTTTT. Its translation is CASSLRGTSPGELFF.

The chain combines TRBV5-4 with TRBJ2-7; the D is unclear. The CDR3 consists of 14 residues. Per the germline V gene, CDR1 is SGHNT and CDR2 is YYREEE (reference sequence). Trimming left V 2 bases short and J 2 bases short, with 11 bases between. CDR3 nucleotide sequence: TGTGCCAGCAGCTTACAAGGCGGAACCTACGAGCAGTACTTC. This sequence encodes CASSLQGGTYEQYF.

This chain uses TRBV4-3 with TRBJ1-2; D not certain. This CDR3 is built from 15 residues. V was pared by 0 bases and J by 8 bases, with 16 bases between. CDR1 and CDR2 (germline): LGHNA, YSLEER. CDR3 protein: CASSQDRGGLRGYTF. In DNA, the CDR3 is TGCGCCAGCAGCCAAGATAGAGGAGGCTTACGGGGCTACACCTTC.

The V call is TRBV27, the J call TRBJ2-1, with TRBD1 matching 9 bases. This CDR3 region has 14 residues. The germline gives CDR1 MNHEY, CDR2 SMNVEV (reference sequence). J gave up 3 bases and V 8 bases, and 5 bases lay outside the gene matches. CDR3 protein: CASFRDRDYNEQFF. The DNA for the CDR3 is TGTGCCAGCTTTCGGGACAGGGACTACAATGAGCAGTTCTTC.

The V gene is TRBV7-9, the J gene TRBJ1-2; TRBD1 matches 11 bases. V gave up 4 bases and J gave up 4 bases; unmatched junction bases: 2. The CDR3 is made up of 14 amino acids. CDR1 and CDR2 (germline): SEHNR, FQNEAQ (reference sequence). The CDR3 reads CASSSGQGVYGYTF. Here the CDR3 DNA reads TGTGCCAGCAGCTCGGGACAGGGGGTCTATGGCTACACCTTC.

This chain joins TRBV19 and TRBJ2-1; D possibly corresponds to TRBD2 (5 bases). Germline CDR1 is LNHDA and CDR2 is SQIVND (reference sequence). The CDR3 has 16 amino acids. Trimming stripped 1 base from V and 6 bases from J, with 16 bases between. Here the CDR3 reads CASSIGARVGLNEQFF. In nucleotides, the CDR3 is TGTGCCAGTAGTATAGGTGCGCGGGTGGGCCTCAATGAGCAGTTCTTC.

The rearrangement joins TRBV25-1 to TRBJ2-3; a weak D match, TRBD1 (5 bases). The germline V gene encodes CDR1 MGHDK and CDR2 SYGVNS. Deletions cut 5 bases from V and 2 bases from J, with 14 bases between. The CDR3 loop spans 15 amino acids. The CDR3 bases are TGTGCCAGCAGTAGCAGGGTTTCACCCACAGATACGCAGTATTTT. This translates into CASSSRVSPTDTQYF.

This clone is a singleton in its sample. V gene TRBV4-1 combines with J gene TRBJ1-3, with unresolved D. Germline V CDR1 and CDR2: MGHRA, YSYEKL. This CDR3 comprises 19 residues. Trimming took off 0 bases at V and 0 bases at J, with 18 bases between the two ends. CDR3 region: CASSQDFPPRGSSGNTIYF. The CDR3 nucleotides read TGCGCCAGCAGCCAAGATTTTCCCCCCCGGGGAAGCTCTGGAAACACCATATATTTT.

The V and J genes are TRBV5-1 and TRBJ1-4, with D unresolved. Per germline, CDR1 SGHRS and CDR2 YFSETQ. The germline V and J ends were trimmed by 3 bases and 0 bases, with 6 bases remaining between them. The CDR3 contains 14 residues. The CDR3 DNA reads TGCGCCAGCAGCTCGAGTTCAACTAATGAAAAACTGTTTTTT. Encoded protein: CASSSSSTNEKLFF.

The chain joins TRBV4-3 to TRBJ2-7, with 10 bases fitting TRBD1. The germline gives CDR1 LGHNA, CDR2 YSLEER. The CDR3 sequence is 15 residues long. J lost 2 bases, V lost 4 bases, and 5 bases had no gene match. The CDR3 here is CASSLGTGDTYEQYF. CDR3 nucleotide sequence: TGCGCCAGCAGCCTTGGGACAGGGGACACCTACGAGCAGTACTTC.

The chain uses TRBV27 and TRBJ2-1, with D perhaps TRBD2 (5 bases). Looked up from germline, CDR1 is MNHEY and CDR2 is SMNVEV (reference sequence). This CDR3 has 13 residues. V dropped 8 bases and J dropped 1 base, with 9 bases sitting between them. CDR3 loop: CASRPGSYNEQFF. The CDR3 DNA is TGTGCCAGCCGCCCGGGGTCCTACAATGAGCAGTTCTTC.

The rearrangement links TRBV7-6 to TRBJ2-4, with 7 bases that match TRBD2. Germline V CDR1 and CDR2: SGHVS, FNYEAQ. The CDR3 sequence is 15 residues long. The ends lost 5 bases at V and 9 bases at J; junction bases unmatched: 13. CDR3 amino acids: CASSITGTNSGIQYF. The DNA for the CDR3 is TGTGCCAGCAGCATAACCGGGACTAACTCCGGCATTCAGTACTTC.

This clone appeared once. J is TRBJ1-5 and V is TRBV6-6; D is possibly TRBD1 (6 bases). Germline lookup yields CDR1 MNHNY and CDR2 SVGAGI (reference sequence). V was cut by 2 bases and J by 3 bases, with 8 bases left in between. CDR3 length equals 14 residues. CDR3 residues: CASSYGQTNQPQHF. The CDR3 DNA reads TGTGCCAGCAGTTACGGACAGACCAATCAGCCCCAGCATTTT.

A word on this clone: The junction and the germline gene differ at one end; a read error may be behind it. The chain links TRBV4-3 to TRBJ2-1; 7 nucleotides align to TRBD2. The CDR3 contains 14 residues. Germline lookup yields CDR1 LGHNA and CDR2 YSLEER. The CDR3 reads CATSWGGSYNEQFF. CDR3 DNA: TGCGCCACCAGCTGGGGGGGCTCCTACAATGAGCAGTTCTTC.

This chain uses TRBV5-4 with TRBJ2-1; TRBD1 aligns across 9 bases. The CDR3 extends over 16 amino acids. The germline V gene has CDR1 SGHNT and CDR2 YYREEE (reference sequence). After removal of 4 bases from V and 3 bases from J, the junction contained 8 bases not matched to a gene. CDR3 amino acids: CASSPRGQGYYNEQFF. In DNA, the CDR3 is TGTGCCAGCAGCCCCCGGGGACAGGGTTACTACAATGAGCAGTTCTTC.

The V gene is TRBV11-2, the J gene TRBJ2-7; unclear D gene. CDR3 size: 15 residues. The ends were cut back, 0 bases at V and 2 bases at J, with 11 bases in the middle. CDR1 is SGHAT, CDR2 FQNNGV, per germline. CDR3 protein: CASSLEAAATYEQYF. The CDR3 bases are TGTGCCAGCAGCTTAGAGGCCGCGGCCACCTACGAGCAGTACTTC.

V gene TRBV5-1 combines with J gene TRBJ2-2, with 10 bases identical to TRBD2. Germline loops: CDR1 SGHRS, CDR2 YFSETQ. The length of the CDR3 is 16 residues. Trimming took 7 bases from V and 0 from J; bases not matched to a gene: 6. DNA for the CDR3: TGCGCCAGCTTCCCTAGCGGGGGATCGAACACCGGGGAGCTGTTTTTT. Translating gives CASFPSGGSNTGELFF.

This chain connects TRBV18 to TRBJ1-2; 8 positions match TRBD1. V shed 6 bases, J shed 3 bases, and the junction held 3 bases outside the gene matches. Germline CDR1 and CDR2: KGHSH and LQKENI. The CDR3 spans 13 residues. The CDR3 nucleotides read TGTGCCAGCTCCAAGGACAGGGACTATGGCTACACCTTC. Its protein product is CASSKDRDYGYTF.